Listed below are T cell receptor beta chains from one sample, sequenced in a study of blood T cell repertoires in COVID-19. Clones were sequenced by immunoSEQ multiplex PCR, and TCRdb holds only the in-frame ones, with some missing. The profile shows 40,000 to 50,000 clones, roughly 83% of them singletons. Source material: peripheral blood. The receptor source for this set is a woman in her sixties with acute or convalescent COVID-19. Each CDR3 is given with its conserved first and last residue. Each record gives: J gene, D gene, clone size, V gene, CDR3 DNA, CDR3 protein. D genes are given only for firm matches. Some rows mark clone size as missing; the rest say once, few, many or name a class of expanded clone.

>TRBJ2-2|NA|NA|TRBV10-2
TGCGCCAGCAGTGACACATTTAACACCGGGGAGCTGTTTTTT
CASSDTFNTGELFF
>TRBJ1-2|TRBD1|NA|TRBV29-1
TGTAGCGTAGGGACAGGCGCCTATGGCTACACCTTC
CSVGTGAYGYTF
>TRBJ2-7|TRBD1|NA|TRBV28
TGTGCCAGCAGTTCCAGGACAGGCTCCTACGAGCAGTACTTC
CASSSRTGSYEQYF
>TRBJ1-4|TRBD1|NA|TRBV15
TGTGCCACCAGCAAAGTTCCGGGACAGCTTGCAACTAATGAAAAACTGTTTTTT
CATSKVPGQLATNEKLFF
>TRBJ1-5|TRBD1|NA|TRBV24-1
TGTGCCACCAGCCTGGGACAGGCGGGCAATCAGCCCCAGCATTTT
CATSLGQAGNQPQHF
>TRBJ2-1|NA|NA|TRBV9
TGTGCCAGCAGCGCAGGACAGCTATACAATGAGCAGTTCTTC
CASSAGQLYNEQFF
>TRBJ2-2|NA|NA|TRBV5-1
TGCGCCAGCAGCTTGGCGGGAAACACCGGGGAGCTGTTTTTT
CASSLAGNTGELFF
>TRBJ1-1|NA|NA|TRBV30
TGTGCCTGGAGGGAACTTCAGGCAGGGAATTATGCAGCTTTCTTT
CAWRELQAGNYAAFF
>TRBJ2-3|NA|NA|TRBV2
TGTGCCAGCAGACCAGGACAGTACCTTCGAGACACAGATACGCAGTATTTT
CASRPGQYLRDTDTQYF
>TRBJ1-1|TRBD1|once|TRBV27
TGTGCCAGCAACTTCCGGGACAGGGGCACTGAAGCTTTCTTT
CASNFRDRGTEAFF
>TRBJ2-3|NA|NA|TRBV5-1
TGCGCCAGCAGGCGCTCTGATGGAGATACGCAGTATTTT
CASRRSDGDTQYF
>TRBJ1-2|NA|NA|TRBV28
TGTGCCAGCAGTGCAGGTATCAGTTATGGCTACACCTTC
CASSAGISYGYTF
>TRBJ1-2|NA|NA|TRBV9
TGTGCCAGCAGCGTAGCTCAGGACTATGGCTACACCTTC
CASSVAQDYGYTF
>TRBJ1-5|TRBD1|NA|TRBV7-2
TGTGCCAGCAGCTTATCCCGGACAGGGTCAAATCAGCCCCAGCATTTT
CASSLSRTGSNQPQHF
>TRBJ1-4|TRBD1|NA|TRBV15
TGTGCCACCAGCATTCTGGCAGGGGGCGGTGAAAAACTGTTTTTT
CATSILAGGGEKLFF
>TRBJ1-3|NA|NA|TRBV7-9
TGTGCCAGCAGCTACCCTCTGGGAGCGGGAAACACCATATATTTT
CASSYPLGAGNTIYF
>TRBJ2-7|NA|NA|TRBV27
TGTGCCAGCAGTCTCATGCACAGTTCCTACGAGCAGTACTTC
CASSLMHSSYEQYF
>TRBJ1-2|TRBD1|once|TRBV6-5
TGTGCCAGCAGTTATCAGGGGGCGGGCTATGGCTACACCTTC
CASSYQGAGYGYTF
>TRBJ1-3|TRBD1|NA|TRBV5-1
TGCGCCAGCAGCTTCGCGGACAGGGTCGCCGGAAACACCATATATTTT
CASSFADRVAGNTIYF
>TRBJ1-5|NA|NA|TRBV2
TGTGCCAGCGGAGAGGGGACTATCTCTCAGCCCCAGCATTTT
CASGEGTISQPQHF
>TRBJ2-1|TRBD2|NA|TRBV19
TGTGCCAGTAGTATTAGCGGGAGGACCTACAATGAGCAGTTCTTC
CASSISGRTYNEQFF
>TRBJ2-7|NA|NA|TRBV5-4
TGTGCCAGCAGCTTGGGAGAAAGTTTTGGCGAGCAGTACTTC
CASSLGESFGEQYF
>TRBJ2-6|NA|NA|TRBV5-6
TGTGCCAGCAGCCCGGGGGGCGCTGGGGCCAACGTCCTGACTTTC
CASSPGGAGANVLTF
>TRBJ2-7|TRBD2|once|TRBV7-8
TGTGCCAGCAGCTTTGGGACTAGCGGGAGGACCCACGAGCAGTACTTC
CASSFGTSGRTHEQYF
>TRBJ1-6|TRBD1|NA|TRBV3-1/TRBV3-2
TGTGCCAGCAGCTACGGACAGGGGGTTAGATCACCCCTCCACTTT
CASSYGQGVRSPLHF
>TRBJ2-3|TRBD2|NA|TRBV5-6
TGTGCCAGCAGCTTGGCCGGGACTAGTAAGGGAGCGCAGTATTTT
CASSLAGTSKGAQYF
>TRBJ1-1|NA|NA|TRBV3-1/TRBV3-2
TGTGCCAGCAGCTCCTACGACAGAAACACTGAAGCTTTCTTT
CASSSYDRNTEAFF
>TRBJ1-2|NA|NA|TRBV2
TGTGCCAGCAGTGAAGCTCAACAGGGTGACTACACCTTC
CASSEAQQGDYTF
>TRBJ2-7|NA|NA|TRBV1
TGCACCAGCAGCCAAGATAGGGAGGACGAGCAGTACTTC
CTSSQDREDEQYF
>TRBJ1-2|TRBD1|NA|TRBV5-5
TGTGCCAGCAGCGCGGGACAGGCGATCCATGGCTACACCTTC
CASSAGQAIHGYTF
>TRBJ1-1|NA|NA|TRBV28
TGTGCCAGCAGGCCCGGGGGGGGCGGCACTGAAGCTTTCTTT
CASRPGGGGTEAFF
>TRBJ2-3|TRBD2|NA|TRBV5-8
TGTGCCAGCAGTCTCACCCGAGTGGGACTAGCGAGGGTAGATACGCAGTATTTT
CASSLTRVGLARVDTQYF
>TRBJ2-1|NA|NA|TRBV24-1
TGTGCCACCAGTGCCTCTTGGGCGACAGATAGCTCCTACAATGAGCAGTTCTTC
CATSASWATDSSYNEQFF
>TRBJ2-1|NA|NA|TRBV11-1
TGTGCCAGCAGCCCAGGGGGGACCACACGAAATGAGCAGTTCTTC
CASSPGGTTRNEQFF
>TRBJ1-4|NA|NA|TRBV9
TGTGCCAGCAGCGTAGGGTTCATGGACGGGGCAACTAATGAAAAACTGTTTTTT
CASSVGFMDGATNEKLFF
>TRBJ2-2|NA|NA|TRBV7-9
TGTGCCAGCAGCTTGGGGCGGACCGGGGAGCTGTTTTTT
CASSLGRTGELFF
>TRBJ1-1|NA|NA|TRBV3-1/TRBV3-2
TGTGCCAGCAGCCACGGGGAAAACACTGAAGCTTTCTTT
CASSHGENTEAFF
>TRBJ1-3|NA|NA|TRBV9
TGTGCCAGCAGCGTAGGGAGCTCTGGAAACACCATATATTTT
CASSVGSSGNTIYF
>TRBJ1-6|NA|NA|TRBV30
TGTGCCTGGAGTTGGGACAAAAATTCACCCCTCCACTTT
CAWSWDKNSPLHF
>TRBJ1-5|NA|NA|TRBV6-6
TGTGCCAGCACACAGGGCGATACAAACATCCAGCCCCAGCATTTT
CASTQGDTNIQPQHF
>TRBJ1-5|TRBD1|NA|TRBV30
TGTGCCTGGAGCACTCATACGGGGACAGGGGTTCAGCCCCAGCATTTT
CAWSTHTGTGVQPQHF
>TRBJ1-6|NA|once|TRBV5-1
TGCGCCAGCAGTCAAGGGGGTTTGGATTCACCCCTCCACTTT
CASSQGGLDSPLHF
>TRBJ1-1|NA|once|TRBV3-1/TRBV3-2
TGTGCCAGCAGCCCCCCTACAGGGATGGGGACTGAAGCTTTCTTT
CASSPPTGMGTEAFF
>TRBJ1-1|TRBD1|NA|TRBV27
TGTGCCAGCAGTTCTAGGACAGGGACAACTTTCTTT
CASSSRTGTTFF
>TRBJ2-2|TRBD2|NA|TRBV30
TGTGCCTGGGGCTCCGGAATCGGACTAGCGGGGTCGAGAAGGAACACCGGGGAGCTGTTTTTT
CAWGSGIGLAGSRRNTGELFF
>TRBJ1-2|TRBD1|once|TRBV9
TGTGCCAGCACCCCCTCCGGGACAGGTGCCCGCTACACCTTC
CASTPSGTGARYTF
>TRBJ2-5|NA|NA|TRBV28
TGTGCCAGCAGTTTACCCCGAGGTAGGGGGAAACAAGAGACCCAGTACTTC
CASSLPRGRGKQETQYF
>TRBJ1-2|NA|NA|TRBV3-1/TRBV3-2
TGTGCCAGCAGTGGAGGCTATGGCTACACCTTC
CASSGGYGYTF
>TRBJ2-5|NA|once|TRBV7-9
TGTGCCAGCAGCCCTAGGCGCGGAAAGACCCAGTACTTC
CASSPRRGKTQYF
>TRBJ1-2|TRBD1|NA|TRBV28
TGTGCCAGCAGCGACCGGGACAGGGCCTATGGCTACACCTTC
CASSDRDRAYGYTF
>TRBJ2-1|NA|NA|TRBV6-5
TGTGCCAGCAGTTGGTCCTTCCTACAGGGAAACAATGAGCAGTTCTTC
CASSWSFLQGNNEQFF
>TRBJ2-1|TRBD2|NA|TRBV4-1
TGCGCCAGCAGCCAATTAGAATTCGGGAGGGCCGGTGGTGTCTTC
CASSQLEFGRAGGVF
>TRBJ1-4|NA|once|TRBV3-1/TRBV3-2
TGTGCCAGCAGCCCAGGGACACTCAAACTGTTTTTT
CASSPGTLKLFF
>TRBJ2-3|TRBD2|NA|TRBV30
TGTGCCTGGAGTCCGGGACTAGCGCAAGATACGCAGTATTTT
CAWSPGLAQDTQYF
>TRBJ1-1|NA|NA|TRBV18
TGTGCCAGCTCACCCCAGGGTGTGAACACTGAAGCTTTCTTT
CASSPQGVNTEAFF